One and the same sample provided the 29 T cell receptor beta chains below, sequenced in a study of Graves' ophthalmopathy and Graves' hyperthyroidism. Transcripts of RNA were the source for amplifying TCR beta CDR3 regions. After a first-round RT-PCR with HTBI primers, a second-round multiplex PCR was run. MiXCR, run by TCRdb on the multiplex PCR reads, gives a single entry per CDR3 protein. The repertoire has around 600,000 distinct CDR3 sequences, just over 40% of them found once; the top ten carry over 2.5%. Sequenced material: peripheral blood. The receptors come from an adult man with Graves' ophthalmopathy.

This clonotype came up a few times. The rearrangement uses TRBV5-1 and TRBJ1-2; D is uncertain. Trimming took off 1 base at V and 8 bases at J, with 15 bases between the two ends. The CDR3 sequence is 14 residues long. The germline V gene has CDR1 SGHRS and CDR2 YFSETQ. The CDR3 reads CASSLIGSKRGYTF. Written as DNA, the CDR3 is TGCGCCAGCAGCTTGATTGGGTCAAAGAGGGGCTACACCTTC.

This clonotype was seen repeatedly, ten times or more. The rearrangement links TRBV2 to TRBJ1-5; the match to TRBD1 covers 8 bases. The CDR3 length is 19 residues. V shed 0 bases, J shed 3 bases, and the junction held 13 bases outside the gene matches. Germline CDR1 SNHLY, CDR2 FYNNEI. CDR3 sequence (DNA): TGTGCCAGCAGTGAAGCGCTTCGGTGGACAGGGCCGCTCAATCAGCCCCAGCATTTT. It specifies CASSEALRWTGPLNQPQHF.

This chain connects TRBV29-1 to TRBJ1-2, with D tentatively TRBD1 (5 bases). V dropped 5 bases and J dropped 2 bases, with 12 bases sitting between them. Germline loops: CDR1 SQVTM, CDR2 ANQGSEA. This CDR3 comprises 13 residues. CDR3 in amino acids: CSVSRVMNYGYTF. Written as DNA, the CDR3 is TGCAGCGTTAGCAGGGTCATGAACTATGGCTACACCTTC.

This clonotype was recorded at least ten times. The V and J genes are TRBV2 and TRBJ2-7; possibly TRBD1 for D (6 bases). The CDR3 extends over 13 amino acids. V was cut by 6 bases and J by 6 bases, with 15 bases left in between. Germline V gene data show CDR1 as SNHLY and CDR2 as FYNNEI. The CDR3: CASRETGSREQYF. The CDR3 DNA reads TGTGCCAGCAGGGAGACAGGTTCGCGCGAGCAGTACTTC.

The rearrangement joins TRBV7-9 to TRBJ2-6; D gene ambiguous. This CDR3 has 17 residues. Germline assignment: CDR1 SEHNR and CDR2 FQNEAQ (reference sequence). V was trimmed by 0 bases and J by 0 bases, leaving 9 bases between them. In DNA form, the CDR3 reads TGTGCCAGCAGCTTAGCGGCCCCCAGCTCTGGGGCCAACGTCCTGACTTTC. This codes for CASSLAAPSSGANVLTF. Together with reference TRBV7-9 and TRBJ2-6, the CDR3 gives the full variable domain: DTGVSQNPRHKITKRGQNVTFRCDPISEHNRLYWYRQTLGQGPEFLTYFQNEAQLEKSRLLSDRFSAERPKGSFSTLEIQRTEQGDSAMYLCASSLAAPSSGANVLTFGAGSRLTVL.

This clonotype was seen only a few times. The chain carries TRBV12-5 and TRBJ2-7; possibly TRBD1 for D (6 bases). V was pared by 0 bases and J by 5 bases, with 14 bases between. Germline CDR1 and CDR2: LGHNT and FRNRAP. The CDR3 is 15 amino acids. CDR3 protein: CASGLVLRGAHEQYF. The CDR3 nucleotides are TGTGCTAGTGGTTTGGTACTCAGGGGTGCACACGAGCAGTACTTC. Full variable domain (missing parts from reference TRBV12-5 and TRBJ2-7): DARVTQTPRHKVTEMGQEVTMRCQPILGHNTVFWYRQTMMQGLELLAYFRNRAPLDDSGMPKDRFSAEMPDATLATLKIQPSEPRDSAVYFCASGLVLRGAHEQYFGPGTRLTVT.

This clonotype was seen at least ten times. The gene calls are TRBV7-9 and TRBJ1-4; D may be TRBD1 (5 bases). Germline CDR1 SEHNR, CDR2 FQNEAQ (reference sequence). The V end lost 6 bases, the J end lost 5 bases, and 10 bases lay between the germline ends. This CDR3 contains 13 residues. The CDR3 coding sequence is TGTGCCAGCAGTTGGGGCCCGAATGAAAAACTGTTTTTT. Translating gives CASSWGPNEKLFF.

This clonotype was detected only a few times. The genes are TRBV4-3 and TRBJ1-2, with unresolved D. In germline, CDR1 is LGHNA, CDR2 YSLEER. The germline V and J ends were trimmed by 4 bases and 2 bases, with 14 bases remaining between them. This CDR3 has 15 residues. The CDR3 loop is CASSRKVGPNYGYTF. CDR3 coding DNA: TGCGCCAGCAGCCGAAAAGTGGGCCCAAACTATGGCTACACCTTC.

This clonotype showed up many times. The chain links TRBV5-8 to TRBJ1-3; TRBD1 is a possible D gene (5 bases). This CDR3 comprises 14 residues. V was shortened by 2 bases and J by 4 bases, with 10 bases between the two germline ends. Per germline, CDR1 SGHTS and CDR2 YDEGEE. This CDR3 is CASSFSGTGNTIYF. The CDR3 DNA sequence: TGTGCCAGCAGCTTTTCAGGGACCGGAAACACCATATATTTT.

A word on this clonotype: An end of the junction does not agree with germline; a read error may underlie this. The chain carries TRBV20-1 and TRBJ2-7; 10 positions agree with TRBD2. This CDR3 contains 16 residues. Germline V gene sequence: CDR1 DFQATT, CDR2 SNEGSKA (reference sequence). CDR3 nucleotide sequence: TGCAGTGCTAGAGACCGACTAGCGGGTCCAAGATACGGGCAGTACTTC. Translated: CSARDRLAGPRYGQYF.

V usage is TRBV19 and J usage is TRBJ2-7; 7 nucleotides align to TRBD2. V lost 3 bases and J lost 0; bases outside the gene matches: 2. The germline V gene has CDR1 LNHDA and CDR2 SQIVND (reference sequence). The CDR3 loop spans 14 amino acids. This chain's CDR3 is CASSITGGSYEQYF. CDR3 coding DNA: TGTGCCAGTAGTATTACGGGAGGCTCCTACGAGCAGTACTTC.

This clonotype was counted only a few times. This chain links TRBV10-3 with TRBJ2-7; perhaps TRBD1 as D (5 bases). CDR3 size: 14 residues. In germline, CDR1 is ENHRY, CDR2 SYGVKD. The V and J ends lost 11 bases and 2 bases respectively, with 19 bases between them. The CDR3 protein is CAWSVGPGTYEQYF. In DNA, the CDR3 is TGTGCCTGGAGTGTTGGTCCAGGGACCTACGAGCAGTACTTC.

About this clonotype: The junction does not match germline at one end; this may be a read error. This sequence joins TRBV2 and TRBJ1-5; perhaps TRBD1 as D (5 bases). From germline, CDR1 is SNHLY and CDR2 FYNNEI. The CDR3 is 17 residues long. The DNA of the CDR3 is TGTGCCGGCAGTGAAAGCAGGGCGGTGAGGAGCAATCAGCCCCAGCATTTT. Protein sequence: CAGSESRAVRSNQPQHF.

This clonotype appeared many times. The genes are TRBV11-2 and TRBJ2-5, with 8 positions matching TRBD1. The CDR3 is made up of 14 amino acids. Unmatched junction bases numbered 6, after V lost 5 bases and J lost 4 bases. Germline CDR1 SGHAT, CDR2 FQNNGV. CDR3 sequence (DNA): TGTGCCAGCAGCGACCCGACAGGGGTAGAGACCCAGTACTTC. It translates to CASSDPTGVETQYF.

This rearrangement joins TRBV19 to TRBJ2-5; 9 positions match TRBD1. In germline, CDR1 is LNHDA, CDR2 SQIVND (reference sequence). The CDR3 sequence is 14 residues long. Losses at the gene ends were 6 bases for V and 2 bases for J; bases not matched to a gene: 4. DNA for the CDR3: TGTGCCAGTAGGGCCGGACAGGGGCAAGAGACCCAGTACTTC. This gives the protein CASRAGQGQETQYF.

The chain couples TRBV7-8 to TRBJ2-2; no definite D call. This CDR3 region has 15 residues. Trimming took off 5 bases at V and 1 base at J, with 11 bases between the two ends. Germline CDR1 is SGHVS and CDR2 is FQNEAQ. The CDR3 reads CASSPKFMNTGELFF. Here the CDR3 DNA reads TGTGCCAGCAGCCCCAAGTTTATGAACACCGGGGAGCTGTTTTTT.

This clonotype has only a few counts. The chain combines TRBV4-1 with TRBJ1-1, with D possibly TRBD1 on 6 matching bases. Germline values: CDR1 MGHRA, CDR2 YSYEKL. The CDR3 runs to 17 residues. V shed 1 base and J shed 0 bases, with 15 bases lying between them. CDR3 coding DNA: TGCGCCAGCAGCCAAGCTCTTCTAGGACAGATGAACACTGAAGCTTTCTTT. This sequence encodes CASSQALLGQMNTEAFF.

The genes are TRBV7-9 and TRBJ1-1, with unresolved D. The CDR3 spans 14 residues. Germline CDR1 reads SEHNR; CDR2 reads FQNEAQ (reference sequence). V dropped 4 bases and J dropped 3 bases, with 12 bases sitting between them. CDR3 bases: TGTGCCAGCAGCTGGAATGGGCTGGACACTGAAGCTTTCTTT. Its translation: CASSWNGLDTEAFF.

About this clonotype: Its ends do not fully match the called genes, so a read error is possible. The rearrangement uses TRBV7-9 and TRBJ1-1; the match to TRBD1 covers 9 bases. Looked up from germline, CDR1 is SEHNR and CDR2 is FQNEAQ (reference sequence). This CDR3 spans 15 amino acids. The CDR3 region is CASSQPGQGAPEASF. The CDR3 DNA reads TGCGCCAGCAGCCAACCGGGACAGGGTGCTCCTGAAGCTTCCTTT.

Many counts were recorded for this clonotype. The chain carries TRBV29-1 and TRBJ2-7; 7 nucleotides match TRBD1. Germline CDR1 and CDR2: SQVTM and ANQGSEA. The ends lost 2 bases at V and 6 bases at J; junction bases unmatched: 7. This CDR3 spans 13 amino acids. The CDR3 loop is CSVEKGAMTEQYF. For the CDR3, the DNA is TGCAGCGTTGAAAAGGGGGCGATGACCGAGCAGTACTTC.

The gene calls are TRBV5-5 and TRBJ2-7, with D perhaps matching TRBD2 (5 bases). V shed 5 bases and J shed 2 bases, with 14 bases lying between them. CDR1 and CDR2 (germline): SGHKS, YYEKEE (reference sequence). The CDR3 runs 14 residues. CDR3 loop: CASSLDGETYEQYF. The DNA of the CDR3 is TGTGCCAGCAGTCTAGATGGGGAGACCTACGAGCAGTACTTC.

This clonotype was picked up a small number of times. V is TRBV6-1 and J is TRBJ1-2; TRBD1 agrees at 9 bases. V shed 0 bases, J shed 4 bases, and the junction held 0 bases outside the gene matches. The CDR3 is 14 residues long. In germline, CDR1 is MNHNS, CDR2 SASEGT. CDR3 region: CASSEAGQGYGYTF. Here the CDR3 DNA reads TGTGCCAGCAGTGAAGCGGGACAGGGCTATGGCTACACCTTC.

This clonotype was counted a few times. V usage is TRBV4-1 and J usage is TRBJ2-7; perhaps TRBD2 as D (6 bases). V was pared by 4 bases and J by 0 bases, with 16 bases between. From germline, CDR1 is MGHRA and CDR2 YSYEKL. The CDR3 covers 16 residues. CDR3 in amino acids: CASSPSVAASSYEQYF. The CDR3 DNA reads as TGCGCCAGCAGCCCGAGTGTAGCGGCAAGCTCCTACGAGCAGTACTTC.

The sample holds a few counts of this clonotype. This chain's CDR3 is CASSLDPGIAYEQYF. For the CDR3, the DNA is TGTGCCAGCAGCTTAGATCCAGGTATCGCCTACGAGCAGTACTTC. The chain couples TRBV11-2 to TRBJ2-7; D not certain. The CDR3 has 15 residues. CDR1 and CDR2 (germline): SGHAT, FQNNGV. V lost 0 bases and J 2 bases, leaving 11 bases between the germline ends.

This clonotype was counted ten times or more. The chain has TRBV19 and TRBJ2-7; D gene ambiguous. The V gene lost 3 bases and the J gene lost 1 base, with 7 bases spanning the gap. CDR1 LNHDA and CDR2 SQIVND come from the germline V gene (reference sequence). There are 13 residues in the CDR3. DNA of the CDR3: TGTGCCAGTAGTATGGTCCCTTCCTACGAGCAGTACTTC. Its translation is CASSMVPSYEQYF.

This clonotype occurred a few times. The conserved phenylalanine or tryptophan is not found at the CDR3 terminus, so this likely reflects a read error. The CDR3 here is CASSYGGRGAEAFL. The CDR3 DNA reads as TGTGCCAGCAGTTACGGGGGGAGGGGAGCTGAAGCTTTCCTT. This rearrangement joins TRBV6-5 to TRBJ1-1; tentative D call: TRBD1 (5 bases). The CDR3 has 14 amino acids. Trimming left V 2 bases short and J 6 bases short, with 13 bases between. CDR1 MNHEY and CDR2 SVGAGI come from the germline V gene.

This clonotype has ten or more counts. The chain couples TRBV7-3 to TRBJ2-7, with TRBD2 matching over 11 bases. Losses at the gene ends were 5 bases for V and 7 bases for J; bases not matched to a gene: 10. Germline CDR1 reads SGHTA; CDR2 reads FQGTGA. The CDR3 extends over 15 amino acids. Here the CDR3 DNA reads TGTGCCAGCAGCCTTAACGGTCTAGCGGGGGGTGAGCAGTACTTC. Its translation is CASSLNGLAGGEQYF.

This clonotype was observed many times. V usage is TRBV7-9 and J usage is TRBJ1-1, with D unclear. Germline CDR1 SEHNR, CDR2 FQNEAQ (reference sequence). The CDR3 has 13 amino acids. V dropped 3 bases and J dropped 3 bases, with 8 bases sitting between them. CDR3 bases: TGTGCCAGCAGCTTCCCCGAACACACTGAAGCTTTCTTT. This translates into CASSFPEHTEAFF.

In regard to this clonotype: A read error may be the cause here, since a much bigger clone is one base away. The chain combines TRBV25-1 with TRBJ1-2, with 8 bases matching TRBD1. This CDR3 contains 14 residues. The V gene's germline CDR1 is MGHDK and CDR2 SYGVNS. The CDR3 here is CASSSGQGGGGYTF. The CDR3 DNA reads TGCGCCAGCAGCTCCGGACAGGGAGGGGGTGGCTACACCTTC.